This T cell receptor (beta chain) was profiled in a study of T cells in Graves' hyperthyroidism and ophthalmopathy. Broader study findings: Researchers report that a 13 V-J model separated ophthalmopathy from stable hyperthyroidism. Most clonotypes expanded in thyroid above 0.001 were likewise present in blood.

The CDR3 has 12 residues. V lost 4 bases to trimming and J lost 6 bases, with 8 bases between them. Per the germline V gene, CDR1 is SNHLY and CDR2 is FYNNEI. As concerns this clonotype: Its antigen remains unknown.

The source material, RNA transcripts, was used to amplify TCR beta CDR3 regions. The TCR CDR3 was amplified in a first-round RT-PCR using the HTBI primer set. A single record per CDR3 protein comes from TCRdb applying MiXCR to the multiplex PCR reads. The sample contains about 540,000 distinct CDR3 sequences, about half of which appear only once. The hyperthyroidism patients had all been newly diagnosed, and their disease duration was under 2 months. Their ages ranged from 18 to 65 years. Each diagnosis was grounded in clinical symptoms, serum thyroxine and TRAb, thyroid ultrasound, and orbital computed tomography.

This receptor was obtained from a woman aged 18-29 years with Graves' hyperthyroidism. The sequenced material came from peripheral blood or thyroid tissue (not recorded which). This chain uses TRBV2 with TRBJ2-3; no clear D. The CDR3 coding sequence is TGTGCCAGCAGTGTACTTCCTGATACGCAGTATTTT. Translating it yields CASSVLPDTQYF.